This TCR beta chain was documented in a study of T cells in Graves' hyperthyroidism and ophthalmopathy. Study as a whole: Peripheral blood was drawn at first diagnosis, prior to all treatment. Overall study results and limits: Appearing also in blood were most of the thyroid clonotypes expanded above 0.001. Ophthalmopathy, as predicted by the model, came a median approximately 6.5 months after the prediction.

Lactation, pregnancy, other autoimmune disease or uncontrolled infection led to exclusion of patients. The CDR3 length is 13 residues. In germline, CDR1 is SEHNR, CDR2 FQNEAQ (reference sequence). V shed 3 bases and J shed 7 bases, with 7 bases lying between them. On this clonotype: The antigen is not known.

TCR beta CDR3 regions were amplified from RNA transcripts. Using the HTBI primer set, a first-round RT-PCR was run on the TCR CDR3. MiXCR, run by TCRdb on the multiplex PCR reads, gives a single entry per CDR3 protein. This sample yields fewer than 900,000 distinct CDR3 sequences, of which about a sixth are seen a single time; over 7.5% belongs to the top ten. The chain carries TRBV7-9 and TRBJ1-6; possibly TRBD1 for D (5 bases). Sequencing was performed on blood. This TCR was recovered from a man aged 18-30 years with Graves' hyperthyroidism. The CDR3 is CASSFEGNSPLHF. CDR3 coding DNA: TGTGCCAGCAGCTTTGAGGGGAATTCACCCCTCCACTTT.